This is a list of T cell receptor beta chains from one sample in a study of blood T cell repertoires in COVID-19. Assay: immunoSEQ multiplex PCR; the TCRdb copy retains only in-frame clones and omits some. The sample has about 170,000 clones, roughly 86% seen once. Sequenced input: peripheral blood. These TCRs come from a man in his 70s with acute or convalescent COVID-19. Each CDR3 is given with its conserved first and last residue. A D gene is named only where the DNA matches it firmly. The listing skips clone size in some rows; elsewhere it reads once, few, many or a size class.

>TRBV4-2|-|TRBJ1-2|TRBD1
CASSQDRDSYGYTF
TGTGCCAGCAGCCAAGACCGGGACAGCTATGGCTACACCTTC
>TRBV29-1|-|TRBJ2-7|-
CSVVQWNGNEQYF
TGCAGCGTGGTCCAGTGGAACGGGAACGAGCAGTACTTC
>TRBV6-6|-|TRBJ2-5|TRBD1
CASVWTGGQETQYF
TGTGCCAGCGTGTGGACAGGGGGCCAAGAGACCCAGTACTTC
>TRBV2|-|TRBJ1-5|-
CASSDSLLSRIYQPQHF
TGTGCCAGCTCGGACAGCCTCTTAAGTAGAATCTATCAGCCCCAGCATTTT
>TRBV28|-|TRBJ1-1|-
CASSSHWTAENTEAFF
TGTGCCAGCAGTTCTCACTGGACAGCGGAGAACACTGAAGCTTTCTTT
>TRBV24-1|once|TRBJ2-3|-
CATSDTGKITDTQYF
TGTGCCACCAGTGATACAGGGAAGATCACAGATACGCAGTATTTT
>TRBV19|-|TRBJ2-1|-
CASSIGPLGRSYNEQFF
TGTGCCAGTAGTATAGGTCCCCTGGGGAGGTCCTACAATGAGCAGTTCTTC
>TRBV5-1|-|TRBJ2-3|-
CASSLGLESGQMQYF
TGCGCCAGCAGCTTGGGACTAGAGTCCGGCCAGATGCAGTATTTT
>TRBV6-5|-|TRBJ2-5|TRBD1
CASSRQGQGTQYF
TGTGCCAGCAGTCGACAGGGCCAAGGGACCCAGTACTTC
>TRBV11-2|-|TRBJ1-6|TRBD1
CASSMPRGQGNSPLHF
TGTGCCAGCAGCATGCCCCGAGGACAGGGGAATTCACCCCTCCACTTT
>TRBV10-1|-|TRBJ2-1|-
CASSLRGKGEQFF
TGCGCCAGCAGTCTCCGGGGAAAGGGTGAGCAGTTCTTC
>TRBV6-1|-|TRBJ2-1|-
CASSEAGGYNEQFF
TGTGCCAGCAGTGAAGCGGGGGGCTACAATGAGCAGTTCTTC
>TRBV9|-|TRBJ1-3|-
CASSVGQGTSGNTIYF
TGTGCCAGCAGCGTAGGGCAGGGGACATCTGGAAACACCATATATTTT
>TRBV3-1/TRBV3-2|once|TRBJ1-2|-
CASSQGAGAYYGYTF
TGTGCCAGCAGCCAAGGGGCGGGGGCCTACTATGGCTACACCTTC
>TRBV7-8|-|TRBJ2-5|-
CASSVQETQYF
TGTGCCAGCAGCGTACAAGAGACCCAGTACTTC
>TRBV7-6|-|TRBJ2-1|TRBD2
CASSPFGTSGSQGEQFF
TGTGCCAGCAGCCCGTTTGGGACTAGCGGGAGTCAGGGAGAGCAGTTCTTC
>TRBV12-5|-|TRBJ1-2|-
CATLPYTGMEGYTF
TGTGCTACCCTCCCATATACAGGGATGGAAGGCTACACCTTC
>TRBV24-1|-|TRBJ1-5|-
CATSISLGHNQPQHF
TGTGCCACCAGTATCTCCCTGGGGCACAATCAGCCCCAGCATTTT
>TRBV28|-|TRBJ2-7|-
CASSSTRQGFRYEQYF
TGTGCCAGCAGTTCCACCCGGCAGGGGTTTAGATACGAGCAGTACTTC
>TRBV5-1|-|TRBJ2-5|TRBD2
CASSLTSGRAEETQYF
TGCGCCAGCAGCTTGACTAGCGGGAGGGCCGAGGAGACCCAGTACTTC
>TRBV6-1|-|TRBJ2-1|TRBD2
CASSEGLADNEQFF
TGTGCCAGCAGTGAGGGACTAGCGGACAATGAGCAGTTCTTC
>TRBV7-2|-|TRBJ1-2|-
CASSSPGDSQGGYGYTF
TGTGCCAGCAGCTCCCCAGGGGATAGTCAAGGAGGCTATGGCTACACCTTC
>TRBV28|-|TRBJ1-1|-
CASSLPGSMNTEAFF
TGTGCCAGCAGTTTACCAGGTTCGATGAACACTGAAGCTTTCTTT
>TRBV20-1|-|TRBJ1-1|-
CSASRAGVGMNTEAFF
TGCAGTGCCAGTCGAGCAGGGGTGGGGATGAACACTGAAGCTTTCTTT
>TRBV11-2|once|TRBJ2-7|-
CASSFSRAGQEQYF
TGTGCCAGCAGCTTCAGTCGGGCGGGCCAGGAGCAGTACTTC
>TRBV30|-|TRBJ2-7|TRBD1
CAWRGRTGQEDEQYF
TGTGCCTGGAGGGGCCGGACAGGGCAGGAAGACGAGCAGTACTTC
>TRBV5-4|-|TRBJ2-5|-
CATTAAGPPGETQYF
TGTGCCACCACCGCAGCGGGTCCCCCCGGGGAGACCCAGTACTTC
>TRBV2|-|TRBJ2-5|-
CASSSREETQYF
TGTGCCAGCAGTTCCAGGGAAGAGACCCAGTACTTC
>TRBV18|-|TRBJ1-2|TRBD1
CASSPDRANYGYTF
TGTGCCAGCTCTCCTGACAGGGCGAACTATGGCTACACCTTC
>TRBV28|-|TRBJ1-3|-
CASTSTVRNTIYF
TGTGCCAGCACCTCGACAGTGAGAAACACCATATATTTT
>TRBV7-3|-|TRBJ2-4|-
CASSLRQATPQYF
TGTGCCAGCAGCTTAAGACAGGCTACCCCTCAGTACTTC
>TRBV5-1|-|TRBJ2-7|TRBD1
CASSPGTGGAYEQYF
TGCGCCAGCAGCCCAGGGACAGGGGGGGCCTACGAGCAGTACTTC
>TRBV11-2|-|TRBJ2-1|TRBD2
CASSFLAGGNEQFF
TGTGCCAGCAGCTTTCTAGCGGGGGGGAATGAGCAGTTCTTC
>TRBV28|-|TRBJ2-2|TRBD1
CASSLFPRGPSGELFF
TGTGCCAGCAGTTTATTTCCCAGGGGGCCTTCCGGGGAGCTGTTTTTT
>TRBV10-3|-|TRBJ2-1|-
CAISEGVDEQFF
TGTGCCATCAGTGAAGGGGTCGATGAGCAGTTCTTC
>TRBV2|-|TRBJ2-1|-
CASGRGASVNEQFF
TGTGCCAGCGGGAGGGGGGCCAGCGTGAATGAGCAGTTCTTC
>TRBV6-5|-|TRBJ1-6|-
CASSLNSPLHF
TGTGCCAGCAGCCTAAACTCACCCCTCCACTTT
>TRBV29-1|-|TRBJ1-2|-
CSVSPQGGNYGYTF
TGCAGCGTGTCCCCCCAGGGAGGAAACTATGGCTACACCTTC
>TRBV7-3|-|TRBJ1-5|-
CASSLAGHGQPQHF
TGTGCCAGCAGCTTGGCAGGGCACGGGCAGCCCCAGCATTTT
>TRBV2|-|TRBJ2-3|-
CASSQGTTSTDTQYF
TGTGCCAGTTCACAGGGAACTACTAGCACAGATACGCAGTATTTT